A single sample gave rise to the 15 T cell receptor beta chains below, sequenced in a study of regulatory T cells in long-lasting Graves disease. Combining iRepertoire HTBI primers with Arm-PCR of CDR3 regions, the authors built TCR beta libraries. TCRdb reprocessed the multiplex PCR reads with MiXCR, giving one entry per CDR3 protein. The data hold hundreds of thousands of distinct CDR3 sequences, with around an eighth observed a single time. This sample's time point: newly diagnosed GD, antithyroid drugs for less than 3 months. With RNA extracted from PBMCs as input, the TCR library was made. These data also featured in a second study, about T cells in Graves' hyperthyroidism and ophthalmopathy.

Here the sequenced sample was peripheral blood mononuclear cells (PBMCs), taken at new diagnosis, from a patient treated with antithyroid drugs. The receptors derive from a man younger than 40 with Graves disease.

This clonotype has only a few counts. The chain links TRBV12-3 or TRBV12-4 to TRBJ2-1; 9 bases line up with TRBD2. V shed 6 bases, J shed 4 bases, and the junction held 10 bases outside the gene matches. There are 16 residues in the CDR3. CDR3 in amino acids: CASSPLAGRVYNEQFF. The CDR3 nucleotides read TGTGCCAGCAGCCCCCTAGCGGGAAGAGTTTACAATGAGCAGTTCTTC.

This clonotype occurred many times. The V gene is TRBV20-1, the J gene TRBJ2-5; 7 bases match TRBD1. CDR1 and CDR2 (germline): DFQATT, SNEGSKA (reference sequence). This CDR3 has 13 residues. This CDR3 reads CRGIRDSQETQYF. CDR3 DNA sequence: TGCAGGGGGATAAGGGACAGTCAAGAGACCCAGTACTTC.

This clonotype occurred many times. The genes are TRBV27 and TRBJ2-2; D may be TRBD2 (7 bases). The V gene's germline CDR1 is MNHEY and CDR2 SMNVEV (reference sequence). Trimming removed 0 bases from V and 6 bases from J, with 14 bases in between. This CDR3 has 16 residues. CDR3 nucleotides: TGTGCCAGCAGTTTATCGGCGGGGGCGCCTTCCGGGGAGCTGTTTTTT. Protein product: CASSLSAGAPSGELFF.

This clonotype was counted ten times or more. The chain has TRBV3-1 and TRBJ2-1; a weak D match, TRBD2 (6 bases). This CDR3 spans 13 amino acids. V lost 3 bases and J lost 7, with 10 bases in between. The germline V gene has CDR1 LGHDT and CDR2 YNNKEL (reference sequence). CDR3 region: CASSHGAGNEQFF. DNA for the CDR3: TGTGCCAGCAGCCATGGGGCGGGGAATGAGCAGTTCTTC.

This clonotype was counted at least ten times. As DNA, the CDR3 is TGCGCCAGCAGCCCGGGGGTGAGGTCCTACAATGAGCAGTTCTTC. Protein: CASSPGVRSYNEQFF. The chain combines TRBV5-1 with TRBJ2-1, with D maybe TRBD2 (6 bases). The CDR3 is made up of 15 amino acids. Germline V gene sequence: CDR1 SGHRS, CDR2 YFSETQ. V lost 4 bases and J 1 base, leaving 12 bases between the germline ends.

The chain carries TRBV5-1 and TRBJ1-1; D not certain. The CDR3 has 12 residues. Germline-derived CDR1 and CDR2 are SGHRS and YFSETQ. V was clipped by 3 bases and J by 4 bases, with 7 bases between them. The CDR3 coding sequence is TGCGCCAGCAGCTCCAGTGCCACTGAAGCTTTCTTT. Translation: CASSSSATEAFF.

This clonotype was counted a few times. A read error may account for a junction end that differs from germline. V is TRBV7-7 and J is TRBJ2-3, with D uncertain. Per germline, CDR1 SSHAT and CDR2 FNYEAQ (reference sequence). This CDR3 comprises 16 residues. The CDR3 bases are TGTGCTAGCAGCTTAGAGAACCCGCTTTCGACAGATACGCAGTATTTT. Translating it yields CASSLENPLSTDTQYF.

This sequence joins TRBV20-1 and TRBJ1-6, with TRBD1 matching over 9 bases. CDR3 length: 13 amino acids. The germline gives CDR1 DFQATT, CDR2 SNEGSKA (reference sequence). This chain's CDR3 is CSSGTGSNSPLHF. For the CDR3, the DNA is TGCAGCTCCGGGACAGGGTCTAATTCACCCCTCCACTTT.

This clonotype was counted many times. The V gene is TRBV5-1, the J gene TRBJ2-3; a weak D match, TRBD1 (5 bases). Trimming took 4 bases from V and 0 from J, leaving 21 bases between them. Germline CDR1 SGHRS, CDR2 YFSETQ. The CDR3 contains 18 residues. The chain's CDR3 is CASSRTIRGPGSTDTQYF. CDR3 coding DNA: TGCGCCAGCAGCCGTACCATAAGGGGTCCGGGTAGCACAGATACGCAGTATTTT.

In this sample, this clonotype turned up a few times. The chain is built from TRBV29-1 and TRBJ2-3; TRBD2 is a possible D gene (5 bases). The germline V gene has CDR1 SQVTM and CDR2 ANQGSEA. V lost 5 bases to trimming and J lost 4 bases, with 13 bases between them. There are 13 residues in the CDR3. The CDR3 region is CSVPTRGSDTQYF. CDR3 coding DNA: TGCAGCGTTCCTACCCGGGGTTCAGATACGCAGTATTTT.

This clonotype was found many times. The CDR3 here is CATSEIQGKLFF. For the CDR3, the DNA is TGTGCCACCAGTGAAATACAGGGAAAACTGTTTTTT. This rearrangement joins TRBV24-1 to TRBJ1-4; possibly TRBD1 for D (6 bases). The germline V gene has CDR1 KGHDR and CDR2 SFDVKD. This CDR3 spans 12 amino acids. The V gene lost 4 bases and the J gene lost 10 bases, with 9 bases spanning the gap.

In regard to this clonotype: One base away lies a much larger clone, so this may be a sequencing read error. The CDR3 ends on some other residue instead of the conserved phenylalanine or tryptophan, so this is likely a read error. The chain couples TRBV15 to TRBJ2-7; 8 nucleotides agree with TRBD1. CDR1 and CDR2 from the germline V gene are LNHNV and YYDKDF (reference sequence). The CDR3 contains 15 residues. The V gene end was trimmed by 3 bases and the J gene end by 1 base; junction bases not matched to a gene: 5. In DNA, the CDR3 is TGTGCCACCAGCAGGCGCGACAGGGGTTCCTACGAGCAGTACTCC. The encoded protein is CATSRRDRGSYEQYS.

This chain connects TRBV10-3 to TRBJ2-2; TRBD2 aligns across 7 bases. CDR1 is ENHRY, CDR2 SYGVKD, per germline. V gave up 6 bases and J gave up 0 bases; unmatched junction bases: 4. The CDR3 has 15 residues. CDR3 amino acids: CAIRPGGSNTGELFF. For the CDR3, the DNA is TGTGCCATCAGGCCGGGAGGCTCGAACACCGGGGAGCTGTTTTTT.

This clonotype was counted ten times or more. The chain uses TRBV20-1 and TRBJ1-1; no clear D. Germline CDR1 is DFQATT and CDR2 is SNEGSKA (reference sequence). V was shortened by 7 bases and J by 6 bases, with 18 bases between the two germline ends. This CDR3 region has 13 residues. CDR3 loop: CSVSPVVSAEAFF. The CDR3 DNA reads TGCAGTGTGTCCCCCGTAGTCTCAGCTGAAGCTTTCTTT.

This clonotype has a count of ten or more. This sequence joins TRBV11-1 and TRBJ2-5; no definite D call. With 1 base removed from V and 4 bases from J, the gap between germline ends came to 10 bases. CDR3 length: 14 amino acids. Germline CDR1 SGHAT, CDR2 FQDESV (reference sequence). The CDR3 here is CASSLGASTETQYF. The CDR3, as DNA: TGTGCCAGCAGCTTAGGAGCTAGTACAGAGACCCAGTACTTC.